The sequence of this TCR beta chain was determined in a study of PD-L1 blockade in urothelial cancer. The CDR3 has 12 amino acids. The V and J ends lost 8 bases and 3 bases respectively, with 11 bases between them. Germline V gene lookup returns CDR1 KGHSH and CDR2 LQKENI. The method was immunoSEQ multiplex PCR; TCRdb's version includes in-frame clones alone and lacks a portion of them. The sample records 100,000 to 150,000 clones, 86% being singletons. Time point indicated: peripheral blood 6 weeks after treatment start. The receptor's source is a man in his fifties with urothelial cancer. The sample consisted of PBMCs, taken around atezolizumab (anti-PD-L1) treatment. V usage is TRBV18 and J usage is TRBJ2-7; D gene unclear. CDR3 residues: CASPPHYYEQYF. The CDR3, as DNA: TGTGCCAGCCCCCCGCACTACTACGAGCAGTACTTC.